This entry is about one T cell receptor beta chain. CDR3 length: 14 amino acids. CDR1 SQVTM and CDR2 ANQGSEA come from the germline V gene. Trimming took 5 bases from V and 8 from J; bases not matched to a gene: 12. The assay was immunoSEQ multiplex PCR, and TCRdb's table has in-frame clones only and misses some. In the table there are a few hundred thousand clones, more than 80% of which are singletons. This record belongs to a study of blood T cell repertoires in COVID-19. The rearrangement joins TRBV29-1 to TRBJ1-2, with 9 bases aligning to TRBD1. The sample consisted of peripheral blood. This TCR came from a woman aged 40 to 55 with acute or convalescent COVID-19. The CDR3 protein is CSVTRGQGVDGYTF. The CDR3 DNA sequence: TGCAGCGTTACCCGGGGACAGGGAGTAGACGGCTACACCTTC.